These T cell receptor beta chains were read from a single sample in a study of blood T cell repertoires in COVID-19. Produced via immunoSEQ multiplex PCR; TCRdb's table is partial and in-frame only. Among fewer than 250,000 clones listed, 85% to 95% were seen once. The sample comprised peripheral blood. Receptors originate from a man under 40 with COVID-19, enrolled during active disease. CDR3s include the opening cysteine and the closing phenylalanine or tryptophan. A D gene is named only where the DNA matches it firmly. Clone size is stated in some rows and not others, as once, few, many or a class when expanded.

j_call: TRBJ2-2; clone_size: -; d_call: -; v_call: TRBV5-6; cdr3_aa: CASSFWGRVTGELFF; cdr3_nt: TGTGCCAGCAGCTTTTGGGGCCGGGTCACCGGGGAGCTGTTTTTT
j_call: TRBJ2-7; clone_size: -; d_call: -; v_call: TRBV5-5; cdr3_aa: CASSPPLYEQYF; cdr3_nt: TGTGCCAGCAGTCCCCCCCTCTACGAGCAGTACTTC
j_call: TRBJ2-6; clone_size: -; d_call: TRBD1; v_call: TRBV7-3; cdr3_aa: CASSLTQGAGAGANVLTF; cdr3_nt: TGTGCCAGCAGCTTAACACAGGGGGCCGGTGCTGGGGCCAACGTCCTGACTTTC
j_call: TRBJ1-5; clone_size: -; d_call: -; v_call: TRBV19; cdr3_aa: CASSWGVPNQPQHF; cdr3_nt: TGTGCCAGTAGTTGGGGCGTGCCCAATCAGCCCCAGCATTTT
j_call: TRBJ2-3; clone_size: -; d_call: -; v_call: TRBV20-1; cdr3_aa: CSAPASRTQYF; cdr3_nt: TGCAGTGCTCCAGCTAGTCGTACGCAGTATTTT
j_call: TRBJ1-5; clone_size: -; d_call: -; v_call: TRBV7-9; cdr3_aa: CASSLGRDQPQHF; cdr3_nt: TGTGCCAGCAGCTTAGGCAGGGATCAGCCCCAGCATTTT
j_call: TRBJ2-3; clone_size: -; d_call: -; v_call: TRBV20-1; cdr3_aa: CSARSGDTQYF; cdr3_nt: TGCAGTGCTAGATCGGGGGATACGCAGTATTTT
j_call: TRBJ1-6; clone_size: -; d_call: -; v_call: TRBV5-1; cdr3_aa: CASSLVQGWDNSPLHF; cdr3_nt: TGCGCCAGCAGCTTGGTGCAGGGGTGGGATAATTCACCCCTCCACTTT
j_call: TRBJ1-2; clone_size: -; d_call: -; v_call: TRBV12-3/TRBV12-4; cdr3_aa: CASRSGSRYGYTF; cdr3_nt: TGTGCCAGCAGATCGGGTAGCCGCTATGGCTACACCTTC
j_call: TRBJ2-7; clone_size: -; d_call: -; v_call: TRBV20-1; cdr3_aa: CSGRAVYEQYF; cdr3_nt: TGCAGTGGGCGGGCAGTCTACGAGCAGTACTTC
j_call: TRBJ1-2; clone_size: -; d_call: TRBD1; v_call: TRBV6-5; cdr3_aa: CASRQLPGQSYGYTF; cdr3_nt: TGTGCCAGCAGACAACTCCCGGGACAGAGCTATGGCTACACCTTC
j_call: TRBJ1-4; clone_size: -; d_call: -; v_call: TRBV19; cdr3_aa: CASRETVLNEKLFF; cdr3_nt: TGTGCCAGTAGAGAGACAGTCCTTAATGAAAAACTGTTTTTT
j_call: TRBJ2-1; clone_size: -; d_call: -; v_call: TRBV9; cdr3_aa: CASSVIQVSEQFF; cdr3_nt: TGTGCCAGCAGCGTAATCCAAGTCAGTGAGCAGTTCTTC
j_call: TRBJ1-1; clone_size: -; d_call: -; v_call: TRBV5-5; cdr3_aa: CASSETQAGNTEAFF; cdr3_nt: TGTGCCAGCAGCGAGACCCAGGCTGGGAACACTGAAGCTTTCTTT
j_call: TRBJ1-1; clone_size: -; d_call: -; v_call: TRBV2; cdr3_aa: CASRRDTEAFF; cdr3_nt: TGTGCCAGCAGGCGAGACACTGAAGCTTTCTTT
j_call: TRBJ1-2; clone_size: -; d_call: -; v_call: TRBV14; cdr3_aa: CASSSGTFGYTF; cdr3_nt: TGTGCCAGCAGCTCTGGGACATTTGGCTACACCTTC
j_call: TRBJ2-1; clone_size: -; d_call: TRBD1; v_call: TRBV13; cdr3_aa: CASSLEQGANEQFF; cdr3_nt: TGTGCCAGCAGCTTAGAACAGGGGGCGAATGAGCAGTTCTTC
j_call: TRBJ1-2; clone_size: -; d_call: TRBD1; v_call: TRBV4-1; cdr3_aa: CASSPPGTGGGHGYTF; cdr3_nt: TGCGCCAGCAGCCCCCCCGGGACAGGGGGCGGGCATGGCTACACCTTC
j_call: TRBJ2-2; clone_size: once; d_call: -; v_call: TRBV7-2; cdr3_aa: CASSLVRGLNTGELFF; cdr3_nt: TGTGCCAGCAGCTTAGTTAGGGGCTTAAACACCGGGGAGCTGTTTTTT
j_call: TRBJ2-2; clone_size: -; d_call: TRBD1; v_call: TRBV2; cdr3_aa: CASSGDDRATGELFF; cdr3_nt: TGTGCCAGCAGTGGTGACGACAGGGCCACCGGGGAGCTGTTTTTT
j_call: TRBJ1-2; clone_size: -; d_call: TRBD1; v_call: TRBV5-6; cdr3_aa: CASSLAQGRGYTF; cdr3_nt: TGTGCCAGCAGCTTGGCACAGGGGAGAGGCTACACCTTC
j_call: TRBJ2-3; clone_size: -; d_call: TRBD2; v_call: TRBV6-5; cdr3_aa: CASKRGDSTDTQYF; cdr3_nt: TGTGCCAGCAAGCGGGGAGATAGCACAGATACGCAGTATTTT
j_call: TRBJ2-6; clone_size: -; d_call: -; v_call: TRBV6-5; cdr3_aa: CASTHSSGANVLTF; cdr3_nt: TGTGCCAGCACCCACAGCTCTGGGGCCAACGTCCTGACTTTC
j_call: TRBJ2-7; clone_size: -; d_call: -; v_call: TRBV5-1; cdr3_aa: CASSSLPGPNYEQYF; cdr3_nt: TGCGCCAGCAGCTCCCTCCCGGGTCCTAACTACGAGCAGTACTTC
j_call: TRBJ1-3; clone_size: -; d_call: -; v_call: TRBV2; cdr3_aa: CASSSMDGVVNTIYF; cdr3_nt: TGTGCCAGCAGTTCAATGGACGGGGTGGTAAACACCATATATTTT
j_call: TRBJ1-6; clone_size: -; d_call: -; v_call: TRBV3-1/TRBV3-2; cdr3_aa: CASSQGVGGTDLGALHF; cdr3_nt: TGTGCCAGCAGCCAAGGCGTAGGCGGGACCGACCTGGGGGCCCTCCACTTT
j_call: TRBJ1-6; clone_size: -; d_call: -; v_call: TRBV6-1; cdr3_aa: CASSDTARGYSPLHF; cdr3_nt: TGTGCCAGCAGTGATACTGCCAGGGGATATTCACCCCTCCACTTT
j_call: TRBJ2-7; clone_size: -; d_call: -; v_call: TRBV30; cdr3_aa: CAWSEQRVYEQYF; cdr3_nt: TGTGCCTGGAGTGAGCAGCGGGTCTACGAGCAGTACTTC
j_call: TRBJ1-1; clone_size: -; d_call: -; v_call: TRBV19; cdr3_aa: CASSILGDGTEAFF; cdr3_nt: TGTGCCAGTAGTATCCTCGGGGATGGTACTGAAGCTTTCTTT
j_call: TRBJ1-6; clone_size: -; d_call: -; v_call: TRBV5-1; cdr3_aa: CASSRGWDTGKNSPLHF; cdr3_nt: TGCGCCAGCAGCAGAGGGTGGGACACCGGAAAGAATTCACCCCTCCACTTT
j_call: TRBJ1-5; clone_size: once; d_call: TRBD1; v_call: TRBV2; cdr3_aa: CASSLQGSGNQPQHF; cdr3_nt: TGTGCCAGCAGTTTACAGGGGTCAGGGAATCAGCCCCAGCATTTT
j_call: TRBJ1-1; clone_size: -; d_call: -; v_call: TRBV7-9; cdr3_aa: CASSPRSNTEAFF; cdr3_nt: TGTGCCAGCAGCCCGCGGTCGAACACTGAAGCTTTCTTT
j_call: TRBJ1-1; clone_size: -; d_call: -; v_call: TRBV28; cdr3_aa: CASSLETGNTEAFF; cdr3_nt: TGTGCCAGCAGTTTAGAGACTGGGAACACTGAAGCTTTCTTT
j_call: TRBJ2-5; clone_size: -; d_call: -; v_call: TRBV5-4; cdr3_aa: CASSLNGGGETQYF; cdr3_nt: TGTGCCAGCAGCTTGAACGGGGGAGGAGAGACCCAGTACTTC
j_call: TRBJ2-7; clone_size: -; d_call: TRBD1; v_call: TRBV15; cdr3_aa: CATSRDSGGGSEQYF; cdr3_nt: TGTGCCACCAGCAGAGATTCAGGGGGCGGTTCCGAGCAGTACTTC
j_call: TRBJ2-1; clone_size: -; d_call: -; v_call: TRBV24-1; cdr3_aa: CATAGTDYNEQFF; cdr3_nt: TGTGCCACCGCCGGGACTGATTACAATGAGCAGTTCTTC
j_call: TRBJ1-2; clone_size: -; d_call: TRBD1; v_call: TRBV7-9; cdr3_aa: CASSLFGTGNYGYTF; cdr3_nt: TGTGCCAGCAGCTTATTCGGGACAGGGAACTATGGCTACACCTTC
j_call: TRBJ1-6; clone_size: few; d_call: -; v_call: TRBV5-4; cdr3_aa: CASSLVGQINSPLHF; cdr3_nt: TGTGCCAGCAGCTTGGTCGGACAGATTAATTCACCCCTCCACTTT
j_call: TRBJ1-2; clone_size: -; d_call: TRBD1; v_call: TRBV18; cdr3_aa: CASSSGTGRFGYTF; cdr3_nt: TGTGCCAGCTCATCCGGGACAGGACGTTTCGGCTACACCTTC
j_call: TRBJ1-5; clone_size: -; d_call: -; v_call: TRBV12-3/TRBV12-4; cdr3_aa: CASSSGYQPQHF; cdr3_nt: TGTGCCAGCAGCTCAGGGTATCAGCCCCAGCATTTT
j_call: TRBJ1-2; clone_size: -; d_call: TRBD1; v_call: TRBV9; cdr3_aa: CASSLHRGNGYGYTF; cdr3_nt: TGTGCCAGCAGCCTCCACAGGGGGAATGGCTATGGCTACACCTTC
j_call: TRBJ2-1; clone_size: -; d_call: -; v_call: TRBV5-4; cdr3_aa: CASSFQQAEQFF; cdr3_nt: TGTGCCAGCAGCTTTCAGCAGGCAGAGCAGTTCTTC
j_call: TRBJ1-2; clone_size: -; d_call: TRBD1; v_call: TRBV6-5; cdr3_aa: CASSYGDRVGYTF; cdr3_nt: TGTGCCAGCAGTTACGGGGACAGGGTTGGCTACACCTTC
j_call: TRBJ1-5; clone_size: -; d_call: -; v_call: TRBV4-1; cdr3_aa: CASSQDGVQPQHF; cdr3_nt: TGCGCCAGCAGCCAAGACGGTGTTCAGCCCCAGCATTTT
j_call: TRBJ2-3; clone_size: -; d_call: TRBD1; v_call: TRBV5-1; cdr3_aa: CASSLMGQGSTDTQYF; cdr3_nt: TGCGCCAGCAGCTTGATGGGACAGGGTAGCACAGATACGCAGTATTTT
j_call: TRBJ2-7; clone_size: -; d_call: TRBD1; v_call: TRBV5-1; cdr3_aa: CASSISGQGAWGYEQYF; cdr3_nt: TGCGCCAGCAGTATTTCGGGACAGGGGGCCTGGGGCTACGAGCAGTACTTC
j_call: TRBJ1-2; clone_size: -; d_call: -; v_call: TRBV3-1/TRBV3-2; cdr3_aa: CASSQGTGGYGYTF; cdr3_nt: TGTGCCAGCAGCCAAGGAACGGGGGGCTATGGCTACACCTTC
j_call: TRBJ2-7; clone_size: -; d_call: TRBD2; v_call: TRBV6-5; cdr3_aa: CASSYSSQRGPYEQYF; cdr3_nt: TGTGCCAGCAGTTACTCTAGCCAGCGGGGTCCCTACGAGCAGTACTTC
j_call: TRBJ1-1; clone_size: -; d_call: TRBD1; v_call: TRBV6-5; cdr3_aa: CATRTGGNTEAFF; cdr3_nt: TGTGCCACTAGAACAGGGGGGAACACTGAAGCTTTCTTT
j_call: TRBJ2-2; clone_size: -; d_call: TRBD1; v_call: TRBV10-3; cdr3_aa: CAISESSGQGFSELFF; cdr3_nt: TGTGCCATCAGTGAGTCGTCGGGACAGGGTTTTTCCGAGCTGTTTTTT
j_call: TRBJ2-3; clone_size: -; d_call: -; v_call: TRBV19; cdr3_aa: CASSPLHRQGTVGGTDTQYF; cdr3_nt: TGTGCCAGTAGTCCCCTCCACCGGCAGGGTACGGTCGGTGGCACAGATACGCAGTATTTT
j_call: TRBJ1-4; clone_size: -; d_call: -; v_call: TRBV19; cdr3_aa: CASSIKDRLNEKLFF; cdr3_nt: TGTGCCAGTAGTATCAAGGACAGACTAAATGAAAAACTGTTTTTT
j_call: TRBJ2-7; clone_size: -; d_call: TRBD2; v_call: TRBV7-2; cdr3_aa: CASSQGSSGGSGEQYF; cdr3_nt: TGTGCCAGCAGCCAGGGGTCTAGCGGGGGGTCCGGCGAGCAGTACTTC
j_call: TRBJ1-4; clone_size: -; d_call: -; v_call: TRBV3-1/TRBV3-2; cdr3_aa: CASSQGDTTTNEKLFF; cdr3_nt: TGTGCCAGCAGCCAAGGCGACACAACAACTAATGAAAAACTGTTTTTT
j_call: TRBJ1-2; clone_size: few; d_call: -; v_call: TRBV29-1; cdr3_aa: CSVDPYRGYTF; cdr3_nt: TGCAGCGTTGATCCCTATCGCGGCTACACCTTC
j_call: TRBJ1-5; clone_size: -; d_call: -; v_call: TRBV12-3/TRBV12-4; cdr3_aa: CASSFSHNQPQHF; cdr3_nt: TGTGCCAGCAGTTTTTCCCACAATCAGCCCCAGCATTTT
j_call: TRBJ2-3; clone_size: -; d_call: TRBD2; v_call: TRBV20-1; cdr3_aa: CSASRHSGGSVAYTQYF; cdr3_nt: TGCAGTGCTAGTAGGCATAGCGGGGGGAGCGTTGCGTATACGCAGTATTTT
j_call: TRBJ2-7; clone_size: -; d_call: TRBD1; v_call: TRBV19; cdr3_aa: CASSSTGTGSYEQYF; cdr3_nt: TGTGCCAGTAGTAGCACCGGGACAGGCTCCTACGAGCAGTACTTC
j_call: TRBJ1-5; clone_size: -; d_call: -; v_call: TRBV19; cdr3_aa: CASSIDAGVYSNQPQHF; cdr3_nt: TGTGCCAGTAGTATAGATGCAGGGGTCTATAGCAATCAGCCCCAGCATTTT